This paragraph covers one TCR beta chain sequence. What this receptor recognizes is not known. Base qualities were left out, and no much larger clone turns up one base away. Library preparation used the immunoSEQ multiplex PCR assay. DNA from the cultured, isolated CD4+ T cells was subjected to TCR beta CDR3 sequencing. Under the source paper's analysis protocol: Non-productive TCR sequences were removed and reads were trimmed to the CDR3 region, keeping CDR3s of at least 7 amino acids. Antigen-specific clonotypes were identified with the MANAFEST web app by comparing expansion in peptide wells against reference cultures. To count as positive, a clone had to show expansion at FDR<0.05 compared with the reference and with all other wells, an odds ratio above 5, and a frequency above 0.1% in two replicate wells. Cross-reactive clonotypes were defined as significantly expanded in SARS-CoV-2 spike wells and in at least one common cold coronavirus spike condition. Levenshtein distance calculated with the stringdist R package was used to assess CDR3 similarity, and unrooted trees were constructed with ape in R 3.6.1. TCRdb retrieved this table from immuneACCESS and kept in-frame rearrangements only. Not all clones are present; in checked studies, unresolved V genes account for under half, and no reason is known for the remainder. V and J calls and clone size come straight from that table; D and trimming were deduced from the DNA. The sample records about 26,000 clones, 75% to 85% of which are singletons. The top ten hold 15% to 20% of the sample.

V and J are truncated by 0 bases and 0 bases respectively, leaving an intervening sequence of 5 bases. CDR1 and CDR2 are read off the germline V gene (reference sequence) as MNHEY and SMNVEV. CDR3 length: 14 amino acids, cysteine to phenylalanine. The only DNA kept is the CDR3, 42 bases in frame from the first base. To identify antigen-specific CD4+ T cell clonotypes by their expansion, the ViraFEST assay first stimulated PBMC with viral peptide pools and then applied TCR sequencing. After less than eleven days of culture, CD4+ T cells were isolated with the EasySep CD4+ T cell isolation kit. PCR-confirmed SARS-CoV-2 infection had occurred in convalescent patients between March and December 2020, before the Alpha, Beta and Delta variants emerged in the United States. Around 2.1 million PBMC per well were cultured with about 9.6 ug/ml peptides in IMDM containing around 5% human AB serum, 8.5 to 10 IU/ml IL-2 and gentamicin. Half of the culture medium was replaced with fresh IL-2-containing medium on days 3 and 7. Each peptide stimulation condition was cultured in triplicate wells unless otherwise noted. Using Ficoll-Paque Plus gradient centrifugation, PBMC were separated from whole blood and then either used fresh or cryopreserved at -140C. The spike proteins of SARS-CoV-2 and of the common cold coronaviruses HCoV-NL63, HCoV-OC43 and HCoV-229E were spanned by overlapping peptide pools. The QIAamp micro DNA kit was used to extract genomic DNA from the cultured CD4+ T cells.

This sample was included in a study of vaccination effects on CD4 cells after COVID-19 (dated by TCRdb to between 2021 and 2024). With respect to the entire study: Each participant received two doses of an mRNA SARS-CoV-2 vaccine, either BNT162b2 or mRNA-1273. Pre-vaccine samples were drawn from a couple of convalescent patients 16 days and one week before the first dose, at 142 and 148 days after COVID-19 diagnosis. In both COVID-19 convalescent patients and infection-naive vaccine recipients, the study compared SARS-CoV-2 spike-specific CD4+ TCR repertoires from before mRNA vaccination with those from after it. The full study included roughly 11 COVID-19 convalescent patients and several SARS-CoV-2-naive healthy vaccine recipients. Cultures from other donors in the study were sequenced using the Oncomine TCR Beta short-read assay on an Illumina iSeq 100.

What the work shows at the level of the full study, not this receptor alone: Marked clonal contraction was observed in both infection-induced and vaccine-induced clones at late post-vaccination timepoints, consistent with waning T cell responses. For convalescent patients, new clones induced by the vaccine made up most of the post-vaccine spike-reactive repertoire, and these new clones were largely distinct from the clones induced by infection. Only a small number of convalescent patients were included, and no early post-infection timepoints were available, which limited the study.

This receptor was identified in a human donor who had a prior SARS-CoV-2 infection. The sample consisted of CD4+ T cells from PBMCs cultured with HCoV-NL63 spike peptides, taken before COVID-19 vaccination. Reading the label with the study, this specimen's cell subset or site is: HCoV-NL63 spike overlapping peptide pool stimulation. The chain was built from TRBV27 and TRBJ1-1; the D gene assignment is ambiguous. For the CDR3, the sequence is CASSLSWMNTEAFF. The nucleotides are TGTGCCAGCAGTTTATCGTGGATGAACACTGAAGCTTTCTTT.